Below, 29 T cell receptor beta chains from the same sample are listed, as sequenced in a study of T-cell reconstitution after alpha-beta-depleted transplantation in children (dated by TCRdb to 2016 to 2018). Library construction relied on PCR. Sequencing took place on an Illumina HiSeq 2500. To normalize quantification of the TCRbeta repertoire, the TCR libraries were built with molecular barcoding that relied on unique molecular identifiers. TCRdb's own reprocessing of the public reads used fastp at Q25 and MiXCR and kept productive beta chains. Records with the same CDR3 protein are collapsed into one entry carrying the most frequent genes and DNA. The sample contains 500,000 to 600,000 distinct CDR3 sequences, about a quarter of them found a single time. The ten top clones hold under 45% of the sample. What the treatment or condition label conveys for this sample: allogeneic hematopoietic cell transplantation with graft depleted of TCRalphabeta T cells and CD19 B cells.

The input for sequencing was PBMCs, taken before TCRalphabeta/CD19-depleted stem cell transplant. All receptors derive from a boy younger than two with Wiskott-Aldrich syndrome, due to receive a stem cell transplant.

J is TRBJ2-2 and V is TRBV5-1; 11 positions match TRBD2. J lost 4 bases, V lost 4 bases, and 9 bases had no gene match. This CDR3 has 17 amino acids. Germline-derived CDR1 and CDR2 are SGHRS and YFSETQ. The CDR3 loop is CASSTGGTSGPTGELFF. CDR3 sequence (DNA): TGCGCCAGCAGCACAGGGGGGACTAGCGGCCCCACCGGGGAGCTGTTTTTT.

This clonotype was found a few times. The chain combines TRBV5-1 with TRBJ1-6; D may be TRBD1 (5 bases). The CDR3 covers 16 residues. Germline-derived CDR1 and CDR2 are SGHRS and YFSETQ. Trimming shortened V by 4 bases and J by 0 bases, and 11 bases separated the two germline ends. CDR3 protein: CASSRDESSYNSPLHF. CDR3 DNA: TGCGCCAGCAGCCGGGACGAAAGCTCCTATAATTCACCCCTCCACTTT.

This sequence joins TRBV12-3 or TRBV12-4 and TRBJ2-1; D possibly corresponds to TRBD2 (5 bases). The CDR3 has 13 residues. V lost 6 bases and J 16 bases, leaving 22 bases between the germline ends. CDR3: CASSTMAGSPLFF. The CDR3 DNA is TGTGCCAGCAGCACCATGGCGGGTTCCCCCTTATTCTTC.

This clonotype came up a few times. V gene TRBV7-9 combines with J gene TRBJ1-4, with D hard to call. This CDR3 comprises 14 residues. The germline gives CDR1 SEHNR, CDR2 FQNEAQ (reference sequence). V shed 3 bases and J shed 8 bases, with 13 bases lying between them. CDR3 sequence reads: CASSLEGLEEKLFF. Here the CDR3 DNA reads TGTGCCAGCAGCTTGGAGGGTCTTGAGGAAAAACTGTTTTTT.

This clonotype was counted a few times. The CDR3, as DNA: TGTGCCAGCAGTCCGTATAGAGGGAGTTCCTACAATGAGCAGTTCTTC. Amino acids: CASSPYRGSSYNEQFF. The chain has TRBV12-3 or TRBV12-4 and TRBJ2-1; possibly TRBD2 for D (5 bases). This CDR3 is 16 amino acids long. Trimming removed 5 bases from V and 1 base from J, with 15 bases in between.

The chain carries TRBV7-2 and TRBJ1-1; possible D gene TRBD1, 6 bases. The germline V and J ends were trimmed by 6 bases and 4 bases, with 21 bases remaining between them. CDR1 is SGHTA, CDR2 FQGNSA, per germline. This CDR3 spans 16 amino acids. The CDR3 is CASSREINRAITEAFF. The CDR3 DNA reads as TGTGCCAGCAGTAGGGAAATCAACAGGGCCATCACTGAAGCTTTCTTT.

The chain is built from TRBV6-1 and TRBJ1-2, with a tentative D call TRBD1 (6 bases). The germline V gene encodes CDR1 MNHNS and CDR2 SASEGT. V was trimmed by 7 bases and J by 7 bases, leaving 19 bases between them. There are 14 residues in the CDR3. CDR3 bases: TGTGCCAGCAAAGTCGGAGGGGGTGATAGTGGCTACACCTTC. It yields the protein CASKVGGGDSGYTF.

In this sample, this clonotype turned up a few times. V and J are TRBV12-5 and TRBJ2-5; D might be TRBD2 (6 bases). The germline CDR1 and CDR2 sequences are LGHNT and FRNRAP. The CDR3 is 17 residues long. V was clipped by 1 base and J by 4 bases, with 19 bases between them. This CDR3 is CASGLATKTSVGETQYF. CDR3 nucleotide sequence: TGTGCTAGTGGTTTGGCTACGAAGACTAGTGTTGGAGAGACCCAGTACTTC.

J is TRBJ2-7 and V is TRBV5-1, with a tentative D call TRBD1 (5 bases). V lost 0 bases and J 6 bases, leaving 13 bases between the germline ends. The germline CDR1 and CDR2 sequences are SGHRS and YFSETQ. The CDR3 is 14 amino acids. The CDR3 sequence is CASSLGVRAAEQYF. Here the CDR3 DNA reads TGCGCCAGCAGCTTGGGGGTCAGGGCGGCCGAGCAGTACTTC.

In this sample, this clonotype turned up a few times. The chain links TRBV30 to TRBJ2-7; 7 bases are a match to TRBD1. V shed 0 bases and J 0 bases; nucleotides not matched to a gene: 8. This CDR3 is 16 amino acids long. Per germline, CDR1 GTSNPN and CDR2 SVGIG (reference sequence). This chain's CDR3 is CAWSVRGQLTSYEQYF. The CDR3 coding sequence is TGTGCCTGGAGTGTGAGGGGACAGCTGACCTCCTACGAGCAGTACTTC.

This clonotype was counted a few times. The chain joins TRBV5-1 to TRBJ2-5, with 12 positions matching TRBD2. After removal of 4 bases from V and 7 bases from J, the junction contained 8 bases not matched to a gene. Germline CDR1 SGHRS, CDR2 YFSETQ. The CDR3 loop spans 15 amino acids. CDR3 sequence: CASSLATSGSGTQYF. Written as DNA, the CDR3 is TGCGCCAGCAGCCTAGCGACTAGCGGGAGTGGGACCCAGTACTTC.

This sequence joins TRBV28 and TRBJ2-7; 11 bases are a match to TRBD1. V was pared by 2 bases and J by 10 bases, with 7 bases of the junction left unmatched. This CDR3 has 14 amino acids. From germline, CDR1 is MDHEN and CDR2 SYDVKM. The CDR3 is CASSLRGTGGGQYF. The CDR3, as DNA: TGTGCCAGCAGTTTAAGGGGGACAGGGGGGGGACAGTACTTC.

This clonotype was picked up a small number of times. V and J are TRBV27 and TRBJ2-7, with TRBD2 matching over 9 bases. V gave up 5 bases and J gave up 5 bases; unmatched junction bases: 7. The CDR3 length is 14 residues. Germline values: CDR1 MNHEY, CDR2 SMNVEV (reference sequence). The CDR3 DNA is TGTGCCAGCAGTAAAGCGGGAGGTTCCCACGAGCAGTACTTC. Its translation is CASSKAGGSHEQYF.

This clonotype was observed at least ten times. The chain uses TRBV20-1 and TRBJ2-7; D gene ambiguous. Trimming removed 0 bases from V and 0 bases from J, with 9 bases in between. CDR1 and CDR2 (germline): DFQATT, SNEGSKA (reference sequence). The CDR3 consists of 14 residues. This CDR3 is CSAREGRSSYEQYF. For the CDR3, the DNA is TGCAGTGCTAGAGAAGGCAGAAGCTCCTACGAGCAGTACTTC.

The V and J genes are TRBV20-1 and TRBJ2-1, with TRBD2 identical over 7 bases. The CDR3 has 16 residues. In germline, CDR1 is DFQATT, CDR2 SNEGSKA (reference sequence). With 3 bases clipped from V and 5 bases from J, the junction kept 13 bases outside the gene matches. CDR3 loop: CSARDPWRERDNEQFF. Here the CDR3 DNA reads TGCAGTGCTAGGGATCCATGGCGGGAGCGAGACAATGAGCAGTTCTTC.

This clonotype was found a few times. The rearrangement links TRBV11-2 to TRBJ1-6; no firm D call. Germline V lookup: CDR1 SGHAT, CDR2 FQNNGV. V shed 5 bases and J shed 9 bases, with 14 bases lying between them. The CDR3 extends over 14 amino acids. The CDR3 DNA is TGTGCCAGCAGCCCCCGTCGAGTGGGTTCACCCCTCCACTTT. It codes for CASSPRRVGSPLHF.

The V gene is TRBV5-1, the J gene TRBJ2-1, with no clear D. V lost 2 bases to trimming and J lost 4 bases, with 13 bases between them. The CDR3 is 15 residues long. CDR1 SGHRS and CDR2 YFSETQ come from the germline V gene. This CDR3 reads CASSFGYQVYNEQFF. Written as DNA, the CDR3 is TGCGCCAGCAGCTTTGGCTATCAAGTTTACAATGAGCAGTTCTTC.

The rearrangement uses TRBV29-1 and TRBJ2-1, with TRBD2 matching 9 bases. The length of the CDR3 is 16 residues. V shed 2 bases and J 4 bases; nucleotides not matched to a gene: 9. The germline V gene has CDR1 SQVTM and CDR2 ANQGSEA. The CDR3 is CSVESTSGLFYNEQFF. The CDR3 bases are TGCAGCGTTGAAAGTACTAGCGGGCTCTTTTACAATGAGCAGTTCTTC.

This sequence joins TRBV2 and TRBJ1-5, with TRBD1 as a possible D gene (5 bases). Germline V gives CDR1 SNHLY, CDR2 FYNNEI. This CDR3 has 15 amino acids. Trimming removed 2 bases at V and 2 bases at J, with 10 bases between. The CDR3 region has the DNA TGTGCCAGCAGTGAAAAACAGGATCGCAATCAGCCCCAGCATTTT. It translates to CASSEKQDRNQPQHF.

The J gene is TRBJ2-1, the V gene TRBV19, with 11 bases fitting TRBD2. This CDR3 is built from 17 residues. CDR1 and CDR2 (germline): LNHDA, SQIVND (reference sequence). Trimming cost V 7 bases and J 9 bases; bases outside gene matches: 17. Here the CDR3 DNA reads TGTGCCAGTACCCCTTTAATGGTAGCGGGAGGGTTCCGTGAGCAGTTCTTC. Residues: CASTPLMVAGGFREQFF.

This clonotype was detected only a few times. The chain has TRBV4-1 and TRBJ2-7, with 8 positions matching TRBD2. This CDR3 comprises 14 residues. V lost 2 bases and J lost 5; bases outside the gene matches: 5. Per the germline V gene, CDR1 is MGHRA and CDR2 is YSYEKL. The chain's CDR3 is CASSQTGGPDEQYF. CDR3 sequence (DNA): TGCGCCAGCAGCCAAACGGGAGGGCCGGACGAGCAGTACTTC.

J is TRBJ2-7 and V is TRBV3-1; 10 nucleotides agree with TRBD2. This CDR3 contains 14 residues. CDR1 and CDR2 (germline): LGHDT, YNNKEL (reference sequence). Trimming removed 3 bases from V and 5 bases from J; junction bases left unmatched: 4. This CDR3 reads CASSQALAGDEQYF. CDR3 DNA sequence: TGTGCCAGCAGCCAGGCCCTAGCGGGAGACGAGCAGTACTTC.

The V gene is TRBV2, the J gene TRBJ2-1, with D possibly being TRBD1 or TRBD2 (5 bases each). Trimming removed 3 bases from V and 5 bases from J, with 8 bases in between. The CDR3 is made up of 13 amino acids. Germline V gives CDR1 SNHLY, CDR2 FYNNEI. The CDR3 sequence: CASSDQGDNEQFF. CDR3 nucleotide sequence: TGTGCCAGCAGTGATCAGGGAGACAATGAGCAGTTCTTC.

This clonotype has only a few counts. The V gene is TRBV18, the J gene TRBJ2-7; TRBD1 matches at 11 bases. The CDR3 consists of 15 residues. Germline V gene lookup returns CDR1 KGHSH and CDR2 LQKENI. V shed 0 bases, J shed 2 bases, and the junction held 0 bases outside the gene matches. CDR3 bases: TGTGCCAGCTCACCACCGGGACAGGGGGCCTACGAGCAGTACTTC. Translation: CASSPPGQGAYEQYF.

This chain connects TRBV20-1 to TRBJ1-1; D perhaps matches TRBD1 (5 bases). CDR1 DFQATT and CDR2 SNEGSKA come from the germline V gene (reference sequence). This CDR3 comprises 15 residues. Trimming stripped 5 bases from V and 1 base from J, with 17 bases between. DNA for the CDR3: TGCAGTGCTCCCAACCCGGGACGAGGGAACACTGAAGCTTTCTTT. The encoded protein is CSAPNPGRGNTEAFF.

CDR3 residues: CASSATPGQALLNTEAFF. The CDR3 nucleotides read TGCGCCAGCAGCGCCACTCCGGGACAGGCACTCCTGAACACTGAAGCTTTCTTT. V is TRBV5-1 and J is TRBJ1-1, with TRBD1 matching over 8 bases. V lost 4 bases, J lost 0 bases, and 14 bases stayed unmatched. The CDR3 length is 18 residues. Germline V gene sequence: CDR1 SGHRS, CDR2 YFSETQ.

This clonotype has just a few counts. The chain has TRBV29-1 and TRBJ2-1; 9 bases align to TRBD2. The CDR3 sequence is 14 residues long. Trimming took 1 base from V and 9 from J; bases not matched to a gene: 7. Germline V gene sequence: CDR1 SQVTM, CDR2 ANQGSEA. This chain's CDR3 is CSVEVAGGEAEQFF. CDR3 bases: TGCAGCGTTGAAGTGGCGGGAGGGGAGGCTGAGCAGTTCTTC.

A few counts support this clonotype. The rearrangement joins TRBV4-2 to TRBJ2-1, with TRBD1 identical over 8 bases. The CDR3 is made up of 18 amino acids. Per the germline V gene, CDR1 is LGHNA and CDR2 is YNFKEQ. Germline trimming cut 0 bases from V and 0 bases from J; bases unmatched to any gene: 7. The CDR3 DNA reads TGTGCCAGCAGCCAAGATGGACAGGGCAAGGGCTCCTACAATGAGCAGTTCTTC. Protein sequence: CASSQDGQGKGSYNEQFF.

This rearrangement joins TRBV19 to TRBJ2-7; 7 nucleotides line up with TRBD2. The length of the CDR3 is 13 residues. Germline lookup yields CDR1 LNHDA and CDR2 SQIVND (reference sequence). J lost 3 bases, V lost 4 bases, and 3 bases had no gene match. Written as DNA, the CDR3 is TGTGCCAGTAGTAGGTCTAGCGGCTACGAGCAGTACTTC. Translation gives CASSRSSGYEQYF. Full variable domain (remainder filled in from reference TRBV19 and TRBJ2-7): DGGITQSPKYLFRKEGQNVTLSCEQNLNHDAMYWYRQDPGQGLRLIYYSQIVNDFQKGDIAEGYSVSREKKESFPLTVTSAQKNPTAFYLCASSRSSGYEQYFGPGTRLTVT.